These 3 T cell receptor beta chains share one sample of origin, sequenced in a study of draining lymph node invasion in breast cancer (TCRdb year 2020). The library was prepared using bulk RNA-seq. Reads for this sample came from an Illumina HiSeq 2500. TCRdb's own reprocessing of the public reads used fastp at Q25 and MiXCR and kept productive beta chains. Each CDR3 protein appears once, grouped with its most common genes and DNA. This sample lists just over 2,500 distinct CDR3 sequences; roughly 67% were detected once. Around 3.2% of the sample belongs to the ten largest clones. For memory regulatory T cells, the sort was based on CD4+ CD45RA- CD25high cells. The sample taken for sequencing was sorted memory Tregs from a lymph node. The cell subset or site label for this specimen denotes: CD45RA-negative sorted CD4+ T cells (memory Tconv or effector/memory Treg). Receptors were obtained from a female donor with luminal breast cancer.

The chain is built from TRBV5-1 and TRBJ1-4; 8 positions match TRBD1. The germline V gene has CDR1 SGHRS and CDR2 YFSETQ. The CDR3 runs to 14 residues. Trimming took 5 bases from V and 6 from J; bases not matched to a gene: 6. In DNA form, the CDR3 reads TGCGCCAGCAGTTTTGCAGGGGGCCATGAAAAACTGTTTTTT. This encodes CASSFAGGHEKLFF.

This clonotype has more than one count but fewer than ten. The chain links TRBV13 to TRBJ1-3; possible D gene TRBD1, 5 bases. CDR1 is PRHDT, CDR2 FYEKMQ, per germline (reference sequence). This CDR3 has 15 residues. Trimming removed 3 bases from V and 2 bases from J, with 11 bases in between. CDR3 sequence: CASSLGVGAGNTIYF. CDR3 nucleotides: TGTGCCAGCAGCTTGGGAGTGGGGGCTGGAAACACCATATATTTT.

As DNA, the CDR3 is TGCAGTGCTAACGTCCGTAACACTGAAGCTTTCTTT. Translation: CSANVRNTEAFF. J is TRBJ1-1 and V is TRBV20-1, with D uncertain. This CDR3 comprises 12 residues. Trimming stripped 4 bases from V and 2 bases from J, with 8 bases between. The germline gives CDR1 DFQATT, CDR2 SNEGSKA (reference sequence).